This record covers a single T cell receptor (beta chain). Germline V lookup: CDR1 LGHDT, CDR2 YNNKEL (reference sequence). V was pared by 0 bases and J by 4 bases, with 3 bases of the junction left unmatched. CDR3 length equals 15 residues. As processed by the authors: Reference gene primer amplification yielded estimated nucleated cell counts. Sequencing was performed with immunoSEQ multiplex PCR; in TCRdb, only in-frame clones are kept and a portion is missing. That table supplies the V and J calls and clone size; D and trimming were determined from the DNA. The table includes 350,000 or so clones, around 91% detected once. This specimen belongs to a study of blood T cell repertoires in COVID-19. Study as a whole: The origin of the acute and convalescent COVID-19 samples was the United States, Italy and Spain. PBMCs, B-cell-depleted T cells, or T cells provided the cDNA or gDNA that made up the material.

This chain joins TRBV3-1 (or the pseudogene TRBV3-2) and TRBJ1-2, with 9 nucleotides matching TRBD1. The source material was peripheral blood. The receptor's source is a man between 18 and 29 years old with active or convalescent COVID-19. The CDR3 coding sequence is TGTGCCAGCAGCCAAGATCACAGGGGGCTCTATGGCTACACCTTC. The encoded protein is CASSQDHRGLYGYTF.